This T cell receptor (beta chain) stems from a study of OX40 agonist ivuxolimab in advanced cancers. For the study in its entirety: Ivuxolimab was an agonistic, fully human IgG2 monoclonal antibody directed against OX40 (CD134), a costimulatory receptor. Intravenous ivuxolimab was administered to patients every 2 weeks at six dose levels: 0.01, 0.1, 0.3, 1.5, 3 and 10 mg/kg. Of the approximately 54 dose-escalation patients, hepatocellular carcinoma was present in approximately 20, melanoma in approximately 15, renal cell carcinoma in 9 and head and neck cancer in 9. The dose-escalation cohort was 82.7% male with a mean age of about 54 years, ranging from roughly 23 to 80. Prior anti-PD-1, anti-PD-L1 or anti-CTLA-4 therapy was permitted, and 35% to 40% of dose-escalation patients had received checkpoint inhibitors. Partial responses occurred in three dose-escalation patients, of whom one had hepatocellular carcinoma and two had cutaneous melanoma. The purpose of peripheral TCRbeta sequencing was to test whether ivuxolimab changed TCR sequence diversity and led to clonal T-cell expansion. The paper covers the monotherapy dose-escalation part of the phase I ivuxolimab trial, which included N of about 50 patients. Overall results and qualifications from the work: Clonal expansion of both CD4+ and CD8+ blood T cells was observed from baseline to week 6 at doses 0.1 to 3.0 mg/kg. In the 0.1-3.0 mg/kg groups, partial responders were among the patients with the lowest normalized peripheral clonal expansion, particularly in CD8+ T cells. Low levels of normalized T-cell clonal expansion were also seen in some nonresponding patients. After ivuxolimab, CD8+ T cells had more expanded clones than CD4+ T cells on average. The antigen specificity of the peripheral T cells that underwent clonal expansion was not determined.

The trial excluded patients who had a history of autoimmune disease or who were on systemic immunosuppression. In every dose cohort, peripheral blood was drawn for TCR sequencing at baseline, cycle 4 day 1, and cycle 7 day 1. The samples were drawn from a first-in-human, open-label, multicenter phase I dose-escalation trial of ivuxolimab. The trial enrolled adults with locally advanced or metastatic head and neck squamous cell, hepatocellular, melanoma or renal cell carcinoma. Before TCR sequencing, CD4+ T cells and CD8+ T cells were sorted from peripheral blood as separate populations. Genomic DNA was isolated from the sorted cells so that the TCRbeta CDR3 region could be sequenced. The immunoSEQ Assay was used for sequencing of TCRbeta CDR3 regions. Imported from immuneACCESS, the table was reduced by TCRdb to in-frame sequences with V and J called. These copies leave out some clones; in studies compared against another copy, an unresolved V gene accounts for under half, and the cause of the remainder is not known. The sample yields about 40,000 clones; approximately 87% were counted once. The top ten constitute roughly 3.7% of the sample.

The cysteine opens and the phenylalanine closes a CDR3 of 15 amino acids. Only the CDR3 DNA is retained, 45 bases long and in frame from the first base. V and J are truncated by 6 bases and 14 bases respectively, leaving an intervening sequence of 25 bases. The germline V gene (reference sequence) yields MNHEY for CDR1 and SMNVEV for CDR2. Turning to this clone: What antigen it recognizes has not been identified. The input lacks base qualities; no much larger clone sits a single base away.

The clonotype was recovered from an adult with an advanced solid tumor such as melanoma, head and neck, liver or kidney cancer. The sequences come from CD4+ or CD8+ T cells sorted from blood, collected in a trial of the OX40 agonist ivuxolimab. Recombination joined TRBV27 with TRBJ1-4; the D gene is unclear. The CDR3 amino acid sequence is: CASSPLTRHPGTLFF. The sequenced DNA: TGTGCCAGCAGCCCCCTTACCCGACACCCGGGAACTCTGTTTTTT.